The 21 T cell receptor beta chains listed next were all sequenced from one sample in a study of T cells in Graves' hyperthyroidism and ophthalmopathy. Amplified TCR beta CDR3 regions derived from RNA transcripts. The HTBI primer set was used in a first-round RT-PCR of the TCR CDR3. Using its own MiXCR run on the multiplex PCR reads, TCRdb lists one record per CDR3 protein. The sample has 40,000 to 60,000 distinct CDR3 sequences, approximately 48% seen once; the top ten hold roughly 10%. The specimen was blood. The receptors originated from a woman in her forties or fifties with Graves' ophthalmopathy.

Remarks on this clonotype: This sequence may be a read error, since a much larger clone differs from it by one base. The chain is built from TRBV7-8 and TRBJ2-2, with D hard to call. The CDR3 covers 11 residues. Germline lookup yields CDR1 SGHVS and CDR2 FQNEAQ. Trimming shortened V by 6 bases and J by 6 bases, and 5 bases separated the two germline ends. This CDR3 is CASRFAGELFF. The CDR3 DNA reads TGTGCCAGCAGGTTTGCCGGGGAGCTGTTTTTT.

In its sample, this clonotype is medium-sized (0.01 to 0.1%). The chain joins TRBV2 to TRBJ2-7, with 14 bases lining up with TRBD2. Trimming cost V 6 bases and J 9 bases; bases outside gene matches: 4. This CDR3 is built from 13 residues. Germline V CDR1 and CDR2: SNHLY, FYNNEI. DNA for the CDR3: TGTGCCAGCAGGGGACTAGCGGGGGAAGGGCAGTACTTC. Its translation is CASRGLAGEGQYF.

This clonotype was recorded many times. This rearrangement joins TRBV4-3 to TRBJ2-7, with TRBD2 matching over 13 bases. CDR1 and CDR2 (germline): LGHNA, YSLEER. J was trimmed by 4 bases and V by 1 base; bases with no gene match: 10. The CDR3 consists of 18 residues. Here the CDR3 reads CASSQAPWTSGSGYEQYF. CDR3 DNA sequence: TGCGCCAGCAGCCAAGCCCCCTGGACTAGCGGGAGCGGGTACGAGCAGTACTTC.

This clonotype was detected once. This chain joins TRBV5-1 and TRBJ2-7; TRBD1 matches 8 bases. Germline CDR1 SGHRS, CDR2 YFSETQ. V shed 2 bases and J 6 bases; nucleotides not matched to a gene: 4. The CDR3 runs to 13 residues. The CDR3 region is CASSFSTGGEQYF. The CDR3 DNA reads TGCGCCAGCAGCTTTTCTACAGGGGGCGAGCAGTACTTC. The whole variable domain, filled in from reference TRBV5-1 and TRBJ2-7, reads KAGVTQTPRYLIKTRGQQVTLSCSPISGHRSVSWYQQTPGQGLQFLFEYFSETQRNKGNFPGRFSGRQFSNSRSEMNVSTLELGDSALYLCASSFSTGGEQYFGPGTRLTVT.

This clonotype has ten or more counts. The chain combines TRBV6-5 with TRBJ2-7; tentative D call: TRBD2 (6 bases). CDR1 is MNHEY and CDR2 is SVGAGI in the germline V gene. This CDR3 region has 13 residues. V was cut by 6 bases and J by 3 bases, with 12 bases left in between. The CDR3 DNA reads TGTGCCAGCAGCTCTTCGGAGGGCTACGAGCAGTACTTC. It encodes CASSSSEGYEQYF.

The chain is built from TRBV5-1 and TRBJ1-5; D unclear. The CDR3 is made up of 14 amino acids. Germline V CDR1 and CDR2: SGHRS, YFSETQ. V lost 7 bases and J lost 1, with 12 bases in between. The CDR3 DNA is TGCGCCAGCCCTGAGATTGTCAGCAATCAGCCCCAGCATTTT. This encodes CASPEIVSNQPQHF. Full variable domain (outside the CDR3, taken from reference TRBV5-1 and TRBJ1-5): KAGVTQTPRYLIKTRGQQVTLSCSPISGHRSVSWYQQTPGQGLQFLFEYFSETQRNKGNFPGRFSGRQFSNSRSEMNVSTLELGDSALYLCASPEIVSNQPQHFGDGTRLSIL.

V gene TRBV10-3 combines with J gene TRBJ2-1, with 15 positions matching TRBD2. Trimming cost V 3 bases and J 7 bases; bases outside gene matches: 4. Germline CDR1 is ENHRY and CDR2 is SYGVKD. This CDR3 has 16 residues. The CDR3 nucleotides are TGTGCCATCAGTGACCCCGGGACTAGCGGGAGGAATGAGCAGTTCTTC. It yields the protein CAISDPGTSGRNEQFF.

The CDR3 DNA sequence: TGTGCCACCAGCAGACAAAGACAGGCGGCTAATGAAAAACTGTTTTTT. The encoded protein is CATSRQRQAANEKLFF. The chain carries TRBV15 and TRBJ1-4, with D perhaps TRBD1 (6 bases). Trimming pared 2 bases from V and 3 bases from J, leaving 13 bases between. This CDR3 spans 16 amino acids. Germline V gives CDR1 LNHNV, CDR2 YYDKDF (reference sequence).

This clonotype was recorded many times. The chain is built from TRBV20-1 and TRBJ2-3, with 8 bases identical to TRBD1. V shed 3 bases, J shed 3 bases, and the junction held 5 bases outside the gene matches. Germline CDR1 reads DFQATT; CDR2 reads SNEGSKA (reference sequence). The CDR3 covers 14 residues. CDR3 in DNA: TGCAGTGCTAGGCGGACAGGGTTAACAGATACGCAGTATTTT. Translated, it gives CSARRTGLTDTQYF.

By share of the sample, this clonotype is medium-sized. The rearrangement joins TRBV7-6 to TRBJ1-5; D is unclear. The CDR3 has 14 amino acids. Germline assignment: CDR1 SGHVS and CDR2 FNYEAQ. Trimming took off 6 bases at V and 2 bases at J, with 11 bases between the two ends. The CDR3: CASSPSGGNQPQHF. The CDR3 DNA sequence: TGTGCCAGCAGTCCCTCGGGTGGCAATCAGCCCCAGCATTTT.

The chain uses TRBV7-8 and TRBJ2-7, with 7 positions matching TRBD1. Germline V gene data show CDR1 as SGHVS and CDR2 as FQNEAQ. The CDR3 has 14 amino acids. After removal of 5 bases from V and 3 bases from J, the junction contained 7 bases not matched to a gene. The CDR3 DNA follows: TGTGCCAGCAGCCCCTCAGGGGGAGACTACGAGCAGTACTTC. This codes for CASSPSGGDYEQYF.

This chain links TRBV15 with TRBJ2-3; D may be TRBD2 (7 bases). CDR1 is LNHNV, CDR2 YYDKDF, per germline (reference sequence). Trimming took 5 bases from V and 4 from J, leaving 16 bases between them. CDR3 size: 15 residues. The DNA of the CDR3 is TGTGCCACCAGCGAGAGGGGGGGCGGTGCAGATACGCAGTATTTT. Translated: CATSERGGGADTQYF.

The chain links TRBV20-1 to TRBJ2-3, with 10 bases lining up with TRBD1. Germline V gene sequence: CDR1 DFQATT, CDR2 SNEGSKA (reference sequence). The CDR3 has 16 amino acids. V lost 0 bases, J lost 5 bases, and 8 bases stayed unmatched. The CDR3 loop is CSARDWRQGAGDTQYF. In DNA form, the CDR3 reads TGCAGTGCTAGAGATTGGAGACAGGGGGCAGGAGATACGCAGTATTTT.

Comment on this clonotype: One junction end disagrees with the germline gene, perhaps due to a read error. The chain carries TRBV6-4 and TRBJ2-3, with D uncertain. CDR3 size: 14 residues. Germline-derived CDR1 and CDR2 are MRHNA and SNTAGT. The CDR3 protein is CASSDSTSPDTQYF. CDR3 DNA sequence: TGTGCCAGCAGTGACTCGACATCTCCAGACACGCAGTATTTT.

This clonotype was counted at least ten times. The CDR3 DNA is TGTGCCAGCAGCCGACTGCATAGTGGCGGGGAGGTCTTCTCCGAGCAGTACTTC. Translating gives CASSRLHSGGEVFSEQYF. The chain uses TRBV7-2 and TRBJ2-7, with a weak D call TRBD2 (6 bases). The CDR3 loop spans 18 amino acids. The germline V and J ends were trimmed by 5 bases and 6 bases, with 29 bases remaining between them. The germline CDR1 and CDR2 sequences are SGHTA and FQGNSA.

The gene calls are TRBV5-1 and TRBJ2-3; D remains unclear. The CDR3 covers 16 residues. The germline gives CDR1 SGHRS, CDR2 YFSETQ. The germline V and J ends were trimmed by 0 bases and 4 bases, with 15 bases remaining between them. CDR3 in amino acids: CASSLEQVSRADTQYF. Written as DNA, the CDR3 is TGCGCCAGCAGCTTGGAGCAAGTCTCACGCGCAGATACGCAGTATTTT.

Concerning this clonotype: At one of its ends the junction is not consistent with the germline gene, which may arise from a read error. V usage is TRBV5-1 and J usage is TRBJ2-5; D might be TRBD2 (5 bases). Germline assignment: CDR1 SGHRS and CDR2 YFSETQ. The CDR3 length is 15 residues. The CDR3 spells CASSLGGGSQETQDF. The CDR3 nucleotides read TGCGCCAGCAGCTTAGGTGGCGGGTCCCAAGAGACCCAGGACTTC.

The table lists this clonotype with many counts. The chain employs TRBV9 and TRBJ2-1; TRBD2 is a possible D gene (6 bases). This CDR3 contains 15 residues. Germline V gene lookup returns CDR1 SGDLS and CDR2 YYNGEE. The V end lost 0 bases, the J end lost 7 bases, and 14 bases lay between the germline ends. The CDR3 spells CASSVEGGGRNEQFF. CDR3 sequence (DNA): TGTGCCAGCAGCGTAGAGGGCGGAGGGAGGAATGAGCAGTTCTTC.

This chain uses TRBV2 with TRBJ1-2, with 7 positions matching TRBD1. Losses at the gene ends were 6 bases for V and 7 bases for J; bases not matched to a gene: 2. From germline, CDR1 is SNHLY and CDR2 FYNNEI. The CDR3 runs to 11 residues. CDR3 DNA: TGTGCCAGCAGAACAGGGGCTGGCTACACCTTC. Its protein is CASRTGAGYTF.

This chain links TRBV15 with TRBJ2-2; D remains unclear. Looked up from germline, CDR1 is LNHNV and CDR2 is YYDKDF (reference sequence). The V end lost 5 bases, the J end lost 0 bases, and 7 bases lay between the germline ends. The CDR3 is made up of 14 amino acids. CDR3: CATSRQANTGELFF. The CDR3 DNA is TGTGCCACCAGCCGGCAGGCGAACACCGGGGAGCTGTTTTTT. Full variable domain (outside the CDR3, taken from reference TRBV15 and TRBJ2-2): DAMVIQNPRYQVTQFGKPVTLSCSQTLNHNVMYWYQQKSSQAPKLLFHYYDKDFNNEADTPDNFQSRRPNTSFCFLDIRSPGLGDTAMYLCATSRQANTGELFFGEGSRLTVL.

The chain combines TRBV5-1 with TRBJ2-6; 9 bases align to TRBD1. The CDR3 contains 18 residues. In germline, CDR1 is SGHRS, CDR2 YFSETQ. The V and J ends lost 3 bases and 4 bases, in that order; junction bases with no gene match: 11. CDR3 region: CASSSITGTGYGANVLTF. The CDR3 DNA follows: TGCGCCAGCAGCTCCATCACCGGGACAGGGTACGGGGCCAACGTCCTGACTTTC.